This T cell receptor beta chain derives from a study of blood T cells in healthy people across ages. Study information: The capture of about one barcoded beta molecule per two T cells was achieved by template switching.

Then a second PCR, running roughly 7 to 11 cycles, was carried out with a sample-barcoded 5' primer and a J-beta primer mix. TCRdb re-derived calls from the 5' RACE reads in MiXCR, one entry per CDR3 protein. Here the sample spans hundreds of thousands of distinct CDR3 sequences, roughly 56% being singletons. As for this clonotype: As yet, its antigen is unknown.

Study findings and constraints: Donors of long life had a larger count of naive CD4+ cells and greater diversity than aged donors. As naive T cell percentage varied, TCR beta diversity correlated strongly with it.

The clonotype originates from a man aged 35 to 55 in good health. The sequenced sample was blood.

CDR3 bases: TGTGCCAGCAGCTTAGCCTCCCGGGACAGGGGGCATCAGCCCCAGCATTTT. The encoded protein is CASSLASRDRGHQPQHF. The rearrangement uses TRBV7-8 and TRBJ1-5, with 12 nucleotides matching TRBD1. Per the germline V gene, CDR1 is SGHVS and CDR2 is FQNEAQ. The CDR3 is 17 residues long. The trim removed 0 bases at V and 5 bases at J, leaving 5 bases unmatched.